This T cell receptor (beta chain) was captured by sequencing in a study of blood T cell repertoires in COVID-19. Study at large: Researchers got acute and convalescent COVID-19 samples from the United States, Italy and Spain. T cells, B-cell-depleted T cells, or PBMCs supplied cDNA or gDNA.

The CDR3 is 15 residues long. The ends were cut back, 2 bases at V and 3 bases at J, with 13 bases in the middle. CDR1 and CDR2 (germline): SGHVS, FQNEAQ. This clone showed up just a few times. Only in-frame clones appear in the TCRdb table, and some are missing; sequencing was by immunoSEQ multiplex PCR. Among about 44,000 clones listed, over 70% were seen once. This TCR was recovered from a woman aged 40 to 49 with acute or convalescent COVID-19. Source material: peripheral blood. The rearrangement uses TRBV7-8 and TRBJ1-2; D unclear. The DNA for the CDR3 is TGTGCCAGCAGCTTAAGTTGGGCCACGGACTATGGCTACACCTTC. Protein product: CASSLSWATDYGYTF.